This TCR beta chain was identified during a study of identical twins. The study, taken as a whole, reports: The models gave estimates that fell short of the out-of-frame TCR alpha sharing seen in monozygotic twins. Memory repertoires lacked the insertion deficit that abundant cord blood beta clonotypes showed.

V was clipped by 5 bases and J by 0 bases; unmatched bases: 9. Germline V gene lookup returns CDR1 SGHAT and CDR2 FQNNGV. This CDR3 has 18 residues. Points on this clonotype: Its antigen is unknown.

TCRdb reprocessed the 5' RACE reads with MiXCR, giving one entry per CDR3 protein. The table shows some 1,600,000 distinct CDR3 sequences, with 32% occurring only once. The clonotype originates from a newborn girl in good health. V and J are TRBV11-2 and TRBJ2-1, with 11 bases aligning to TRBD2. The specimen was cord blood. CDR3 DNA: TGTGCCAGCAGCCGCGGACTAGCGGGTTTATACTCCTACAATGAGCAGTTCTTC. The encoded protein is CASSRGLAGLYSYNEQFF.